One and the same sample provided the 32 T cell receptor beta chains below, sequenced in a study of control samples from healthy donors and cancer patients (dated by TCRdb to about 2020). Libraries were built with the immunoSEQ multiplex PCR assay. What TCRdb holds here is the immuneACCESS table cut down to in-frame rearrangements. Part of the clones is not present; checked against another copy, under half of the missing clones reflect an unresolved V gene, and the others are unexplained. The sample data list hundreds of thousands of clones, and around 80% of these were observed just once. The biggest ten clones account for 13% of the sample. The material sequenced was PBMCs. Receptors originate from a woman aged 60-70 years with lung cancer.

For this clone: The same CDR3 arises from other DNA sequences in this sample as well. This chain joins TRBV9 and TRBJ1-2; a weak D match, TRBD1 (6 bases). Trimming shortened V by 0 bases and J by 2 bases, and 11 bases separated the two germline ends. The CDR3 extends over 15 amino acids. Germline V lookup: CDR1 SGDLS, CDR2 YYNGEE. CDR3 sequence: CASSVGTASNYGYTF. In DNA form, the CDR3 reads TGTGCCAGCAGCGTAGGGACAGCGTCGAACTATGGCTACACCTTC.

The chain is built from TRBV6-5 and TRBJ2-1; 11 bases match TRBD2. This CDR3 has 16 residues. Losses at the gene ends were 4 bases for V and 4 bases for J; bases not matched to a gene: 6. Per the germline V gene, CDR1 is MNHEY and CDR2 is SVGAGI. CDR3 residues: CASSSSGGLGYNEQFF. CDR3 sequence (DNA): TGTGCCAGCAGTTCTAGCGGGGGGCTTGGGTACAATGAGCAGTTCTTC.

The CDR3 loop is CASSEVGMRNSPLHF. The CDR3 DNA reads as TGTGCCAGCAGTGAAGTAGGGATGAGGAATTCACCCCTCCACTTT. V and J are TRBV2 and TRBJ1-6, with no clear D. Trimming removed 1 base from V and 7 bases from J, with 11 bases in between. This CDR3 contains 15 residues. Per the germline V gene, CDR1 is SNHLY and CDR2 is FYNNEI.

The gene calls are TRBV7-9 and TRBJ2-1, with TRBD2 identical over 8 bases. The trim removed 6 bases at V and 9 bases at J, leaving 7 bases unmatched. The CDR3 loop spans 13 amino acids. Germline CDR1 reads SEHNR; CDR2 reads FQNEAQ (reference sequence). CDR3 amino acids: CASSVAGSAEQFF. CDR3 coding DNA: TGTGCCAGCAGTGTAGCGGGAAGTGCTGAGCAGTTCTTC.

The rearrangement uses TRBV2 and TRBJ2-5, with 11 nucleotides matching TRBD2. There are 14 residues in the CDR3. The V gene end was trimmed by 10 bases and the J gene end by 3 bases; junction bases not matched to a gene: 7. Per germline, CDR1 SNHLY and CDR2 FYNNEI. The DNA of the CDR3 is TGTGCCAACTCAGCGGGACTAGCGGAAGAGACCCAGTACTTC. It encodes CANSAGLAEETQYF.

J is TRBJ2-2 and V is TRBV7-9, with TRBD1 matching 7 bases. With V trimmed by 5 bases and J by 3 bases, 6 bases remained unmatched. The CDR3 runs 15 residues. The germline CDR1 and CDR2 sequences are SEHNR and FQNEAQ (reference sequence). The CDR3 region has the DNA TGTGCCAGCAGCCTGAGGGGGCGGGACACCGGGGAGCTGTTTTTT. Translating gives CASSLRGRDTGELFF. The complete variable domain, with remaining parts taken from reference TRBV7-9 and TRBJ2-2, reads DTGVSQNPRHKITKRGQNVTFRCDPISEHNRLYWYRQTLGQGPEFLTYFQNEAQLEKSRLLSDRFSAERPKGSFSTLEIQRTEQGDSAMYLCASSLRGRDTGELFFGEGSRLTVL.

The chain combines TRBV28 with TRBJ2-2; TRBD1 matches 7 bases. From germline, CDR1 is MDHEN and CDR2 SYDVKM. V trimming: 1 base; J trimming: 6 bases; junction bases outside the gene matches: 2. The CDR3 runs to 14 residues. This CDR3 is CASSLSDRAGELFF. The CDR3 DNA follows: TGTGCCAGCAGTTTATCTGACAGGGCCGGGGAGCTGTTTTTT.

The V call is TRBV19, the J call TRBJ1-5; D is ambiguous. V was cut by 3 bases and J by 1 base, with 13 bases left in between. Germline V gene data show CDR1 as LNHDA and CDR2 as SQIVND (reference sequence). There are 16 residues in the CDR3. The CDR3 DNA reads TGTGCCAGTAGTATGAGAAACCTAGCAAGCAATCAGCCCCAGCATTTT. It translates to CASSMRNLASNQPQHF.

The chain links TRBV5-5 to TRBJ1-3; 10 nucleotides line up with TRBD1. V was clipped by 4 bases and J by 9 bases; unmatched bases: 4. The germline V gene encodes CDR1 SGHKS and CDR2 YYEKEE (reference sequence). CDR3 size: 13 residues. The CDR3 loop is CASSKGQGPTIYF. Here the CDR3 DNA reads TGTGCCAGCAGCAAGGGACAGGGGCCCACCATATATTTT.

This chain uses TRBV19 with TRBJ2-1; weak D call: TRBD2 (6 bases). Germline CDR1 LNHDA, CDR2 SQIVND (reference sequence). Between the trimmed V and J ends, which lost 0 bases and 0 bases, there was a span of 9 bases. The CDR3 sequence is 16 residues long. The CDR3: CASSIDAGGSYNEQFF. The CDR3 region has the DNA TGTGCCAGTAGTATAGACGCCGGGGGCTCCTACAATGAGCAGTTCTTC.

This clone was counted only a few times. The chain's CDR3 is CASSPRGGEKLFF. The DNA of the CDR3 is TGTGCCAGCTCACCCCGGGGTGGGGAAAAACTGTTTTTT. The V gene is TRBV18, the J gene TRBJ1-4, with no clear D. Germline CDR1 and CDR2: KGHSH and LQKENI. This CDR3 comprises 13 residues. V dropped 3 bases and J dropped 8 bases, with 10 bases sitting between them.

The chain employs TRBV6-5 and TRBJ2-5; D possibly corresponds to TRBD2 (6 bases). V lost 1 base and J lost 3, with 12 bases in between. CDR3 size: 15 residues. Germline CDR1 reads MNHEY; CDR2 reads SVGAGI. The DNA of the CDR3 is TGTGCCAGCAGTTACTTAGGGCGGGAAAAAGAGACCCAGTACTTC. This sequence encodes CASSYLGREKETQYF.

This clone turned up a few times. As DNA, the CDR3 is TGCGCCAGCAGCTTTGGAGGGACAGATTTCTCTGGGGCCAACGTCCTGACTTTC. Encoded protein: CASSFGGTDFSGANVLTF. The J gene is TRBJ2-6, the V gene TRBV5-1, with D perhaps TRBD1 (7 bases). CDR3 length: 18 amino acids. CDR1 and CDR2 (germline): SGHRS, YFSETQ. Between the trimmed V and J ends, which lost 2 bases and 0 bases, there was a span of 15 bases. The variable domain in full, with the rest retrieved from reference TRBV5-1 and TRBJ2-6, is KAGVTQTPRYLIKTRGQQVTLSCSPISGHRSVSWYQQTPGQGLQFLFEYFSETQRNKGNFPGRFSGRQFSNSRSEMNVSTLELGDSALYLCASSFGGTDFSGANVLTFGAGSRLTVL.

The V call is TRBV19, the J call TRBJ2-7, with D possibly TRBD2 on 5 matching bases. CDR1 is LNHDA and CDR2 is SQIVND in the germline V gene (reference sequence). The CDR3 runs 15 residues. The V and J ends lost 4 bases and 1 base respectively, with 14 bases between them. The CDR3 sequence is CASSTLSGGSYEQYF. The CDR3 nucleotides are TGTGCCAGTAGTACCCTCAGCGGTGGATCCTACGAGCAGTACTTC.

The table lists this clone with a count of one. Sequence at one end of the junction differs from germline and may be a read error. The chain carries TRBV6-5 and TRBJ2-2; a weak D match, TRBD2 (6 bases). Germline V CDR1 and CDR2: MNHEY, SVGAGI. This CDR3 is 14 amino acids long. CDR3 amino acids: CASSLGRDTGGLFF. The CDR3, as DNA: TGTGCCAGCAGTCTTGGACGTGACACCGGGGGGCTGTTTTTT.

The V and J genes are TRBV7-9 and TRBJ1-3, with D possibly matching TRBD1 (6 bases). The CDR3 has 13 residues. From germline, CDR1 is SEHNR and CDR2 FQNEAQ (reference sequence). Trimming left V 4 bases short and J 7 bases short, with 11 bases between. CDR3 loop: CASSSRRGNTIYF. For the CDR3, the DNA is TGTGCCAGCAGCTCCCGAAGGGGGAACACCATATATTTT. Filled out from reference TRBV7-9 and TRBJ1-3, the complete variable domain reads DTGVSQNPRHKITKRGQNVTFRCDPISEHNRLYWYRQTLGQGPEFLTYFQNEAQLEKSRLLSDRFSAERPKGSFSTLEIQRTEQGDSAMYLCASSSRRGNTIYFGEGSWLTVV.

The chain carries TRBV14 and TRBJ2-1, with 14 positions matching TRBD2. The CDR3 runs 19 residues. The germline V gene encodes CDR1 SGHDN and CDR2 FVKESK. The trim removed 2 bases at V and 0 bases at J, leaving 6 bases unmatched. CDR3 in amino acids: CASSQPTSGRGGSYNEQFF. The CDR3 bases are TGTGCCAGCAGCCAACCGACTAGCGGGAGGGGGGGCTCCTACAATGAGCAGTTCTTC.

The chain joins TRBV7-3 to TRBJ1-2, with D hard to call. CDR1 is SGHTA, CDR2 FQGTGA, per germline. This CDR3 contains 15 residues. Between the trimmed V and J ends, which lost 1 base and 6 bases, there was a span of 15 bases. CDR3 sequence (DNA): TGTGCCAGCAGCTTAAAGGCGGGCAGAGCAGATGGCTACACCTTC. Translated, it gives CASSLKAGRADGYTF. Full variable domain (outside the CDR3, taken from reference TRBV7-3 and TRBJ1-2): GAGVSQTPSNKVTEKGKYVELRCDPISGHTALYWYRQSLGQGPEFLIYFQGTGAADDSGLPNDRFFAVRPEGSVSTLKIQRTERGDSAVYLCASSLKAGRADGYTFGSGTRLTVV.

In nucleotides, the CDR3 is TGTGCCAGCAGTTTAACCCCACGGGGTGGCTACACCTTC. It specifies CASSLTPRGGYTF. The chain carries TRBV28 and TRBJ1-2; D is unresolved. The CDR3 totals 13 residues. V lost 2 bases and J 7 bases, leaving 11 bases between the germline ends. Germline-derived CDR1 and CDR2 are MDHEN and SYDVKM.

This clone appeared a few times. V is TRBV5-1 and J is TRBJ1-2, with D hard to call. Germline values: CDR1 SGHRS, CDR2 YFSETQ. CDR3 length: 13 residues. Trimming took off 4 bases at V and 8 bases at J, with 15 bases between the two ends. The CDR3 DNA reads TGCGCCAGCAGCATCGGGGTTGAAGGAGGCTACACCTTC. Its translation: CASSIGVEGGYTF.

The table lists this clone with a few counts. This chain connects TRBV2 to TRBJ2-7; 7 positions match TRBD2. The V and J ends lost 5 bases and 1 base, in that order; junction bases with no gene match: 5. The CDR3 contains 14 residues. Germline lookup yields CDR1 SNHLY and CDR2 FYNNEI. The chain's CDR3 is CASSREASSYEQYF. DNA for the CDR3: TGTGCCAGCAGTCGGGAGGCGTCTTCCTACGAGCAGTACTTC.

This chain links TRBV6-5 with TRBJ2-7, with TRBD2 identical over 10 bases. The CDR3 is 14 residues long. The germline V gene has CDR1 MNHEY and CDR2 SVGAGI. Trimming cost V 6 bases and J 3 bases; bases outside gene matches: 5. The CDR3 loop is CASSQREGSYEQYF. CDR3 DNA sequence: TGTGCCAGCAGCCAGCGGGAGGGGAGCTACGAGCAGTACTTC.

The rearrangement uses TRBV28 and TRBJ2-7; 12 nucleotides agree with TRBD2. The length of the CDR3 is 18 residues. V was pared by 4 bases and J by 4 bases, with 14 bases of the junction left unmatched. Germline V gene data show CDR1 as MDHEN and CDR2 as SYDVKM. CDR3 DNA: TGTGCCAGCAGTTCCTGGGGACTAGCGGGCGGACCTGGGTACGAGCAGTACTTC. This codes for CASSSWGLAGGPGYEQYF.

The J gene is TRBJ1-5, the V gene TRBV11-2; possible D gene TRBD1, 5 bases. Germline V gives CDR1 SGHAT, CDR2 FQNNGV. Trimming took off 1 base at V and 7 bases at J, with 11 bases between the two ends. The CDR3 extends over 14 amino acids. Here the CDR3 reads CASSLVPGGQPQHF. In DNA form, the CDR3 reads TGTGCCAGCAGCTTAGTCCCGGGGGGGCAGCCCCAGCATTTT.

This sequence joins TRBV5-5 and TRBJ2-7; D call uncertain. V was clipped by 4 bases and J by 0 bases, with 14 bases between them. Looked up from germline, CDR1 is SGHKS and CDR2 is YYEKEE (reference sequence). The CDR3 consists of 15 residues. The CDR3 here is CASSLRQDPSYEQYF. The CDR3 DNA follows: TGTGCCAGCAGCCTCCGCCAGGACCCCTCCTACGAGCAGTACTTC.

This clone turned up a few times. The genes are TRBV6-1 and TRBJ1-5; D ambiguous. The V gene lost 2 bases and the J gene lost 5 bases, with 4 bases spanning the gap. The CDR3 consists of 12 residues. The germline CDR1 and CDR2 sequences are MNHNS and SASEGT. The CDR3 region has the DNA TGTGCCAGCAGTGAATGGGATCAGCCCCAGCATTTT. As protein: CASSEWDQPQHF.

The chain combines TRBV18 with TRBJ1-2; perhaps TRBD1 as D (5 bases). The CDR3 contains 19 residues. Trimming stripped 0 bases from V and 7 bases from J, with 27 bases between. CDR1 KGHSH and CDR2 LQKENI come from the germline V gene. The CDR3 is CASSPPGAARDPNYAGYTF. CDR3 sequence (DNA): TGTGCCAGCTCACCACCAGGGGCGGCTCGGGATCCTAACTATGCTGGCTACACCTTC. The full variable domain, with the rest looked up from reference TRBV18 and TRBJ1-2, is NAGVMQNPRHLVRRRGQEARLRCSPMKGHSHVYWYRQLPEEGLKFMVYLQKENIIDESGMPKERFSAEFPKEGPSILRIQQVVRGDSAAYFCASSPPGAARDPNYAGYTFGSGTRLTVV.

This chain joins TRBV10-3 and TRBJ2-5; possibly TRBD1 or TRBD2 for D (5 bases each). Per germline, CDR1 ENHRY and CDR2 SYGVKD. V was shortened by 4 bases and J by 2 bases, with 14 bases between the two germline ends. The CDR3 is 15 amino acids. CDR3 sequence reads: CAISGPGQKQETQYF. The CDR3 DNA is TGTGCCATCAGTGGTCCGGGGCAGAAACAAGAGACCCAGTACTTC.

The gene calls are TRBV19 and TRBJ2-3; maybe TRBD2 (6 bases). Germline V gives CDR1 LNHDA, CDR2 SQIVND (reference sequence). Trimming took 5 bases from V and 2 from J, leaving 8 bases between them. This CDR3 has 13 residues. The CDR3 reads CASSPRDTDTQYF. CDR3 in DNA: TGTGCCAGTAGTCCGCGGGACACAGATACGCAGTATTTT.

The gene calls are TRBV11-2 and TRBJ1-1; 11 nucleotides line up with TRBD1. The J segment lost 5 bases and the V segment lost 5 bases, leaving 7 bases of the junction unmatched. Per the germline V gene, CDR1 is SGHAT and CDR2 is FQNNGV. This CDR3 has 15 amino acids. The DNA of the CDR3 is TGTGCCAGCAGCACCTGGGACAGGGGGGATACTGAAGCTTTCTTT. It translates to CASSTWDRGDTEAFF.

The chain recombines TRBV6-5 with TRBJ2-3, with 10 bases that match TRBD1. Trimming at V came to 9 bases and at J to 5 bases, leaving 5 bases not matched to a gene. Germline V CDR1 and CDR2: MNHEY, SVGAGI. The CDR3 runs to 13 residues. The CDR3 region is CASRDRGIDTQYF. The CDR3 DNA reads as TGTGCCAGTAGGGACAGGGGAATAGATACGCAGTATTTT.

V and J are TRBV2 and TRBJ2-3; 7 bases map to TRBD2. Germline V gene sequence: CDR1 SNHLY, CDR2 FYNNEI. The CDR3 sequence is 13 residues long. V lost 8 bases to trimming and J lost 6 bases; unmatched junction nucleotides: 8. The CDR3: CASLSGARDTQYF. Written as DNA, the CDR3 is TGTGCCAGCCTAAGCGGGGCGCGGGATACGCAGTATTTT.